These T cell receptor beta chains were read from a single sample in a study of breast tumors, draining lymph nodes, adjacent tissues. Using its own MiXCR run on the multiplex PCR reads, TCRdb lists one record per CDR3 protein. The sample has fewer than 140,000 distinct CDR3 sequences; under 40% are singletons. Sequenced material: axillary lymph node tissue. These receptors all come from a female donor with breast cancer. Some clones in this sample may be carry-over from other donors' samples. The CDR3 runs from the conserved cysteine through the conserved F or W. Each record gives: CDR3 DNA, CDR3 protein, CDR3 length, clone size, D gene, V gene, J gene. D genes are given only for firm matches. Some rows mark clone size as missing; the rest say once, few, many or name a class of expanded clone.

CDR3 DNA: TGTGCCAGCCTTGGAGGCCTTTCTATCTACGAGCAGTACTTC; CDR3 protein: CASLGGLSIYEQYF; CDR3 length: 14; clone size: many; D gene: .; V gene: TRBV7-8; J gene: TRBJ2-7
CDR3 DNA: TGCGCCAGCAGCTCCCGGGGGACTATCAGCACAGATACGCAGTATTTT; CDR3 protein: CASSSRGTISTDTQYF; CDR3 length: 16; clone size: many; D gene: TRBD2; V gene: TRBV5-1; J gene: TRBJ2-3
CDR3 DNA: TGTGCCAGCACCCCGGGACACCCTTCCTACGAGCAGTACTTC; CDR3 protein: CASTPGHPSYEQYF; CDR3 length: 14; clone size: many; D gene: .; V gene: TRBV27; J gene: TRBJ2-7
CDR3 DNA: TGCGCCAGCAGGGGACTAGCGGGCCCGGACCATGAGCAGTTCTTC; CDR3 protein: CASRGLAGPDHEQFF; CDR3 length: 15; clone size: many; D gene: TRBD2; V gene: TRBV10-2; J gene: TRBJ2-1
CDR3 DNA: TGTGCCAGCAGTTTTTCCCTTCCCCGCGGGGAAATCCACAATGAGCAGTTCTTC; CDR3 protein: CASSFSLPRGEIHNEQFF; CDR3 length: 18; clone size: .; D gene: .; V gene: TRBV28; J gene: TRBJ2-1
CDR3 DNA: TGTGCCAGCAGCCAAACCTGGGACGAGCAGTACTTC; CDR3 protein: CASSQTWDEQYF; CDR3 length: 12; clone size: many; D gene: .; V gene: TRBV7-2; J gene: TRBJ2-7
CDR3 DNA: TGTGCCAGCAGTAAACAATGGACAGGGCGCAACTATGGCTACACCTTC; CDR3 protein: CASSKQWTGRNYGYTF; CDR3 length: 16; clone size: many; D gene: TRBD1; V gene: TRBV6-5; J gene: TRBJ1-2
CDR3 DNA: TGCAGCTTGGAATGGGGGATTAGCGGCTACACCTTC; CDR3 protein: CSLEWGISGYTF; CDR3 length: 12; clone size: .; D gene: .; V gene: TRBV29-1; J gene: TRBJ1-2
CDR3 DNA: TGTGCCAGCAACAGCGGGACAGATCCGTACCAAGAGACCCAGTACTTC; CDR3 protein: CASNSGTDPYQETQYF; CDR3 length: 16; clone size: many; D gene: .; V gene: TRBV7-6; J gene: TRBJ2-5
CDR3 DNA: TGTGCCAGCAGCTTAGATAGGAGCCCCAAAGAGACCCAGTACTTC; CDR3 protein: CASSLDRSPKETQYF; CDR3 length: 15; clone size: few; D gene: .; V gene: TRBV7-9; J gene: TRBJ2-5
CDR3 DNA: TGTGCCAGCGCGGGTTTGGGCGGGGGGTACAATGAGCAGTTCTTC; CDR3 protein: CASAGLGGGYNEQFF; CDR3 length: 15; clone size: .; D gene: TRBD2; V gene: TRBV2; J gene: TRBJ2-1
CDR3 DNA: TGTGCCAGCAGCTCCACGACAGGGTCTACTGGAAACACCATATATTTT; CDR3 protein: CASSSTTGSTGNTIYF; CDR3 length: 16; clone size: many; D gene: TRBD1; V gene: TRBV5-5; J gene: TRBJ1-3
CDR3 DNA: TGTGCCAGCAGCGACACTAGCGGGAGCTACGAGCAGTACTTC; CDR3 protein: CASSDTSGSYEQYF; CDR3 length: 14; clone size: .; D gene: TRBD2; V gene: TRBV9; J gene: TRBJ2-7
CDR3 DNA: TGCAGTGCCCCCCCCGCGGGAGGGCGGGAGACCCAGTACTTC; CDR3 protein: CSAPPAGGRETQYF; CDR3 length: 14; clone size: many; D gene: TRBD2; V gene: TRBV20-1; J gene: TRBJ2-5
CDR3 DNA: TGTGCCAGCAGACAGACAGGGCTTCAGAATTCACCCCTCCACTTT; CDR3 protein: CASRQTGLQNSPLHF; CDR3 length: 15; clone size: many; D gene: TRBD1; V gene: TRBV12-3/TRBV12-4; J gene: TRBJ1-6
CDR3 DNA: TGCAGTGCCGCCGGGCGTGGCTACACCTTC; CDR3 protein: CSAAGRGYTF; CDR3 length: 10; clone size: many; D gene: .; V gene: TRBV20-1; J gene: TRBJ1-2
CDR3 DNA: TGCGCCAGCAGGGACGGTAGCACAGATACGCAGTATTTT; CDR3 protein: CASRDGSTDTQYF; CDR3 length: 13; clone size: many; D gene: .; V gene: TRBV5-1; J gene: TRBJ2-3
CDR3 DNA: TGTGCCAGCCGGACCTCCAACACCGGGGAGCTGTTTTTT; CDR3 protein: CASRTSNTGELFF; CDR3 length: 13; clone size: many; D gene: .; V gene: TRBV6-6; J gene: TRBJ2-2
CDR3 DNA: TGTGCCAGCAGCTTAGCAGGAAGAGGACAGCAAGAGACCCAGTACTTC; CDR3 protein: CASSLAGRGQQETQYF; CDR3 length: 16; clone size: many; D gene: .; V gene: TRBV7-2; J gene: TRBJ2-5
CDR3 DNA: TGCAGTGCTAGAGATCCCAGGACAGATTACTACGAGCAGTACTTC; CDR3 protein: CSARDPRTDYYEQYF; CDR3 length: 15; clone size: many; D gene: .; V gene: TRBV20-1; J gene: TRBJ2-7
CDR3 DNA: TGTGCCAGCAGCTTGCCGCCGGGACTAGCGGGGGGGCTATGGTACAATGAGCAGTTCTTC; CDR3 protein: CASSLPPGLAGGLWYNEQFF; CDR3 length: 20; clone size: .; D gene: TRBD2; V gene: TRBV5-6; J gene: TRBJ2-1
CDR3 DNA: TGTGCCAGTAGCACCGGGACTAGCTACAATGAGCAGTTCTTC; CDR3 protein: CASSTGTSYNEQFF; CDR3 length: 14; clone size: once; D gene: TRBD2; V gene: TRBV12-3/TRBV12-4; J gene: TRBJ2-1
CDR3 DNA: TGTGCCAGCAGCCGCGGGTCGGGGGGAGAGACCCAGTACTTC; CDR3 protein: CASSRGSGGETQYF; CDR3 length: 14; clone size: .; D gene: TRBD2; V gene: TRBV12-3/TRBV12-4; J gene: TRBJ2-5
CDR3 DNA: TGTGCCAGCAGTCCGGGACTAGCGACCTACAATGAGCAGTTCTTC; CDR3 protein: CASSPGLATYNEQFF; CDR3 length: 15; clone size: few; D gene: TRBD2; V gene: TRBV6-1; J gene: TRBJ2-1
CDR3 DNA: TGTGCCAGTAGTATAACAGGGTCCCTATTCTTC; CDR3 protein: CASSITGSLFF; CDR3 length: 11; clone size: many; D gene: .; V gene: TRBV19; J gene: TRBJ2-1
CDR3 DNA: TGTGCCAGCAGAACGGGGGGGGCGGGATACAATGAGCAGTTCTTC; CDR3 protein: CASRTGGAGYNEQFF; CDR3 length: 15; clone size: few; D gene: TRBD2; V gene: TRBV28; J gene: TRBJ2-1
CDR3 DNA: TGTGCCAGCAGCCCAGACAGGGCCGTCGGGGAGCTGTTTTTT; CDR3 protein: CASSPDRAVGELFF; CDR3 length: 14; clone size: many; D gene: TRBD1; V gene: TRBV2; J gene: TRBJ2-2
CDR3 DNA: TGCAGTGCTAGACAGGGGGGGGTGAACACTGAAGCTTTCTTT; CDR3 protein: CSARQGGVNTEAFF; CDR3 length: 14; clone size: few; D gene: TRBD1; V gene: TRBV20-1; J gene: TRBJ1-1
CDR3 DNA: TGTGCCAGCAGTTACCAGGGGGCGACCACCTACGAGCAGTACTTC; CDR3 protein: CASSYQGATTYEQYF; CDR3 length: 15; clone size: many; D gene: TRBD1; V gene: TRBV6-5; J gene: TRBJ2-7
CDR3 DNA: TGTGCCAGCAGTGAAGGAGTTCAGCCCAATTCACCCCTCCACTTT; CDR3 protein: CASSEGVQPNSPLHF; CDR3 length: 15; clone size: .; D gene: .; V gene: TRBV2; J gene: TRBJ1-6
CDR3 DNA: TGTGCCAGCAGCTTACAGCCCAGGGGGCCCTATGGCTACCCCTTC; CDR3 protein: CASSLQPRGPYGYPF; CDR3 length: 15; clone size: many; D gene: TRBD1; V gene: TRBV7-2; J gene: TRBJ1-2
CDR3 DNA: TGTGTCAGCAGTGAGCCCAAACAGGGCGGAATTCAGTACTTC; CDR3 protein: CVSSEPKQGGIQYF; CDR3 length: 14; clone size: few; D gene: .; V gene: TRBV9; J gene: TRBJ2-4
CDR3 DNA: TGTGCCAGCAGCTTCCGACAGGGGTATTCACCCCTCCACTTT; CDR3 protein: CASSFRQGYSPLHF; CDR3 length: 14; clone size: many; D gene: TRBD1; V gene: TRBV5-6; J gene: TRBJ1-6
CDR3 DNA: TGTGCTAGTGGTTCTTGGAGCACAGATACGCAGTATTTT; CDR3 protein: CASGSWSTDTQYF; CDR3 length: 13; clone size: many; D gene: .; V gene: TRBV12-5; J gene: TRBJ2-3
CDR3 DNA: TGTGCCAGTAAGACGGGGGACTCCTACAATGAGCAGTTCTTC; CDR3 protein: CASKTGDSYNEQFF; CDR3 length: 14; clone size: many; D gene: .; V gene: TRBV19; J gene: TRBJ2-1
CDR3 DNA: TGTGCCAGCAGCCGGCAGCCCCGGGACAGGGGACGATCACCCCACCACTTT; CDR3 protein: CASSRQPRDRGRSPHHF; CDR3 length: 17; clone size: .; D gene: TRBD1; V gene: TRBV7-9; J gene: TRBJ1-6
CDR3 DNA: TGTGCCAGCGGTATTAACTATGGCTACACCTTC; CDR3 protein: CASGINYGYTF; CDR3 length: 11; clone size: .; D gene: .; V gene: TRBV2; J gene: TRBJ1-2
CDR3 DNA: TGTGCCAGCAGCAACACAGGGGGCGCGGACACCATATATTTT; CDR3 protein: CASSNTGGADTIYF; CDR3 length: 14; clone size: medium-sized; D gene: TRBD1; V gene: TRBV7-2; J gene: TRBJ1-3
CDR3 DNA: TGTGCCAGCAGCTTAGGTCTGGCAGGAGGTTATGGCTACACCTTC; CDR3 protein: CASSLGLAGGYGYTF; CDR3 length: 15; clone size: many; D gene: .; V gene: TRBV11-2; J gene: TRBJ1-2
CDR3 DNA: TGTGCCAGCTCACCGCGGGACAGGGGCCACGAGCAGTACTTC; CDR3 protein: CASSPRDRGHEQYF; CDR3 length: 14; clone size: .; D gene: TRBD1; V gene: TRBV18; J gene: TRBJ2-7
CDR3 DNA: TGTGCCAGCAGGAAAGGGGACATTCAGTACTTC; CDR3 protein: CASRKGDIQYF; CDR3 length: 11; clone size: many; D gene: .; V gene: TRBV6-2/TRBV6-3; J gene: TRBJ2-4
CDR3 DNA: TGTGCCAGTAGTATGGGACTAGCGGGGGGCACAGATACGCAGTATTTT; CDR3 protein: CASSMGLAGGTDTQYF; CDR3 length: 16; clone size: .; D gene: TRBD2; V gene: TRBV19; J gene: TRBJ2-3
CDR3 DNA: TGTGCCAGTAGTATGGGCAGGGCGGGCTACACCTTC; CDR3 protein: CASSMGRAGYTF; CDR3 length: 12; clone size: many; D gene: .; V gene: TRBV19; J gene: TRBJ1-2